The present T cell receptor (beta chain) was sequenced within a study of T cells in Graves' hyperthyroidism and ophthalmopathy. General observations from the study: Blood also showed most of the thyroid clonotypes that were expanded above 0.001.

Lactation, pregnancy, other autoimmune disease or uncontrolled infection excluded patients. Fresh peripheral blood, roughly 9.8 ml of it, supplied the PBMCs. Germline V gene data show CDR1 as LNHDA and CDR2 as SQIVND (reference sequence). This CDR3 is 15 amino acids long. The germline V and J ends were trimmed by 9 bases and 3 bases, with 20 bases remaining between them. RNA transcripts yielded amplified TCR beta CDR3 regions. First-round RT-PCR with HTBI primers amplified the TCR CDR3 region. TCRdb re-called the multiplex PCR reads with MiXCR, one entry per CDR3 protein. The sample records more than 500,000 distinct CDR3 sequences, about 16% being singletons. Note on this clonotype: What it binds is not known.

Sample: blood. The chain couples TRBV19 to TRBJ1-1, with D possibly matching TRBD1 (6 bases). The TCR originated in a woman aged 25 to 39 with Graves' ophthalmopathy. The CDR3 DNA sequence: TGTGCCAGCAAAATGAGCGGGGGGCTTTACACTGAAGCTTTCTTT. Encoded protein: CASKMSGGLYTEAFF.